A single sample is the source of the 26 T cell receptor beta chains below, sequenced in a study of vaccination effects on CD4 cells after COVID-19. These TCRs are of unknown antigen specificity. Under the ViraFEST assay, PBMC were stimulated with viral peptide pools so that antigen-specific CD4+ T cells expanded. Sequencing was performed afterwards. Culturing for more than 9 days preceded CD4+ T cell isolation. Participants were given two doses of BNT162b2 or mRNA-1273 vaccine. TCRdb's copy holds only in-frame clones and misses some; the assay was immunoSEQ multiplex PCR. This table has tens of thousands of clones, about 74% appearing once. The sample consisted of CD4+ T cells from PBMCs cultured with HCoV-229E spike peptides, taken after COVID-19 vaccination. These receptors were taken from a human donor who received a COVID-19 vaccine.

This chain uses TRBV23-1 with TRBJ1-1; tentative D call: TRBD1 (5 bases). TRBV23-1 is placed among ORFs of uncertain function. V lost 8 bases and J lost 3, with 16 bases in between. The CDR3 has 14 amino acids. The chain's CDR3 is CASGQRRYHTEAFF. The CDR3 nucleotides are TGCGCCAGCGGACAAAGGCGGTACCACACTGAAGCTTTCTTT.

V and J are TRBV12-3 or TRBV12-4 and TRBJ1-2; D unclear. Trimming stripped 6 bases from V and 7 bases from J, with 12 bases between. The CDR3 totals 12 residues. The CDR3 region is CASSLNLSGYTF. Written as DNA, the CDR3 is TGTGCCAGCAGCCTAAATCTCTCTGGCTACACCTTC.

The chain has TRBV5-4 and TRBJ2-5; TRBD2 is a possible D gene (6 bases). The germline V gene encodes CDR1 SGHNT and CDR2 YYREEE (reference sequence). The CDR3 totals 13 residues. V lost 0 bases, J lost 5 bases, and 8 bases lay in between. CDR3 DNA: TGTGCCAGCAGCTTGGAAGGGAGGGAGACCCAGTACTTC. This sequence encodes CASSLEGRETQYF.

The rearrangement uses TRBV7-9 and TRBJ2-3; 9 bases align to TRBD1. The CDR3 spans 16 residues. V shed 3 bases, J shed 5 bases, and the junction held 9 bases outside the gene matches. Germline lookup yields CDR1 SEHNR and CDR2 FQNEAQ (reference sequence). CDR3 DNA sequence: TGTGCCAGCAGCTTGGGGGGGACAGGGAGGGGAGATACGCAGTATTTT. Protein product: CASSLGGTGRGDTQYF.

The CDR3 loop is CASSPTPGLNTEAFF. CDR3 coding DNA: TGTGCCAGTAGCCCGACCCCGGGGTTGAACACTGAAGCTTTCTTT. The chain uses TRBV19 and TRBJ1-1, with no clear D. Germline V CDR1 and CDR2: LNHDA, SQIVND (reference sequence). The V and J ends lost 6 bases and 0 bases respectively, with 14 bases between them. The CDR3 extends over 15 amino acids.

The chain carries TRBV6-6 and TRBJ2-2, with 14 positions matching TRBD2. Germline assignment: CDR1 MNHNY and CDR2 SVGAGI (reference sequence). V was clipped by 5 bases and J by 5 bases; unmatched bases: 10. This CDR3 contains 18 residues. The CDR3 coding sequence is TGTGCCAGCAGTCGACCGACTAGCGGGGGGGCAAGGACCGGGGAGCTGTTTTTT. Its translation: CASSRPTSGGARTGELFF.

The rearrangement joins TRBV7-9 to TRBJ2-5; 7 bases align to TRBD2. The V segment lost 5 bases and the J segment 6 bases; nucleotides outside the gene matches: 9. CDR1 and CDR2 from the germline V gene are SEHNR and FQNEAQ (reference sequence). The CDR3 sequence is 14 residues long. This chain's CDR3 is CASSTLGGGQTQYF. The CDR3 DNA sequence: TGTGCCAGCAGCACCCTGGGGGGGGGACAGACCCAGTACTTC. The full variable domain, rest sourced from reference TRBV7-9 and TRBJ2-5, is DTGVSQNPRHKITKRGQNVTFRCDPISEHNRLYWYRQTLGQGPEFLTYFQNEAQLEKSRLLSDRFSAERPKGSFSTLEIQRTEQGDSAMYLCASSTLGGGQTQYFGPGTRLLVL.

This rearrangement joins TRBV5-1 to TRBJ2-7, with D perhaps TRBD1 or TRBD2 (5 bases each). The CDR3 has 13 amino acids. CDR1 is SGHRS and CDR2 is YFSETQ in the germline V gene. V was clipped by 2 bases and J by 3 bases, with 9 bases between them. DNA of the CDR3: TGCGCCAGCAGCTTTGGGGGTGGCTACGAGCAGTACGTC. This encodes CASSFGGGYEQYV.

This rearrangement joins TRBV30 to TRBJ1-2, with 7 bases aligning to TRBD1. CDR3 size: 16 residues. The V gene end was trimmed by 0 bases and the J gene end by 4 bases; junction bases not matched to a gene: 11. Per the germline V gene, CDR1 is GTSNPN and CDR2 is SVGIG (reference sequence). In DNA form, the CDR3 reads TGTGCCTGGAGTGTCTCCCGGACAGGAGATGCCTATGGCTACACCTTC. Amino acids: CAWSVSRTGDAYGYTF.

J is TRBJ2-5 and V is TRBV27, with 11 bases matching TRBD2. Germline V gene lookup returns CDR1 MNHEY and CDR2 SMNVEV (reference sequence). Trimming cost V 8 bases and J 0 bases; bases outside gene matches: 5. The CDR3 contains 15 residues. The CDR3 loop is CASGRLAGYQETQYF. The CDR3 DNA reads as TGTGCCAGCGGTCGACTAGCGGGGTACCAAGAGACCCAGTACTTC.

V is TRBV24-1 and J is TRBJ2-1, with a tentative D call TRBD1 (6 bases). Trimming removed 3 bases from V and 7 bases from J, with 12 bases in between. The CDR3 is 14 amino acids. Germline values: CDR1 KGHDR, CDR2 SFDVKD. The CDR3 sequence: CATSDRTALNEQFF. The DNA of the CDR3 is TGTGCCACCAGTGATAGGACAGCCTTAAATGAGCAGTTCTTC.

The rearrangement uses TRBV20-1 and TRBJ2-3; 7 bases align to TRBD2. Per germline, CDR1 DFQATT and CDR2 SNEGSKA (reference sequence). The V gene end was trimmed by 5 bases and the J gene end by 6 bases; junction bases not matched to a gene: 2. The CDR3 has 11 amino acids. The CDR3 protein is CSAEGGDTQYF. The CDR3 coding sequence is TGCAGTGCTGAGGGAGGGGATACGCAGTATTTT.

This rearrangement joins TRBV7-3 to TRBJ2-3, with 13 bases aligning to TRBD2. Germline loops: CDR1 SGHTA, CDR2 FQGTGA. V trimming: 3 bases; J trimming: 7 bases; junction bases outside the gene matches: 4. The CDR3 contains 15 residues. The CDR3 DNA is TGTGCCAGCAGCTTGACTAGCGGGGGGCCTCATACGCAGTATTTT. It yields the protein CASSLTSGGPHTQYF.

The count of this clone is one. The rearrangement links TRBV5-1 to TRBJ2-2; D is possibly TRBD2 (5 bases). Germline V gene lookup returns CDR1 SGHRS and CDR2 YFSETQ. Trimming pared 7 bases from V and 5 bases from J, leaving 6 bases between. This CDR3 has 11 amino acids. The CDR3 here is CASRRTGELFF. The CDR3 DNA reads as TGCGCCAGCCGGAGGACCGGGGAGCTGTTTTTT.

The V gene is TRBV7-3, the J gene TRBJ2-3, with no clear D. V was cut by 5 bases and J by 1 base, with 7 bases left in between. This CDR3 comprises 13 residues. The germline V gene has CDR1 SGHTA and CDR2 FQGTGA. CDR3 in amino acids: CASSILGTDTQYF. CDR3 DNA sequence: TGTGCCAGCAGCATATTAGGCACAGATACGCAGTATTTT.

The chain is built from TRBV6-5 and TRBJ2-7; perhaps TRBD1 as D (6 bases). V lost 2 bases to trimming and J lost 5 bases, with 13 bases between them. This CDR3 region has 14 residues. CDR1 is MNHEY and CDR2 is SVGAGI in the germline V gene. CDR3 DNA: TGTGCCAGCAGTTACGGCCCGACAGGAAACGAGCAGTACGTC. Its protein product is CASSYGPTGNEQYV.

The chain is built from TRBV5-6 and TRBJ1-5; a weak D match, TRBD1 (6 bases). Per germline, CDR1 SGHDT and CDR2 YYEEEE. V gave up 2 bases and J gave up 7 bases, with 13 bases separating them. The length of the CDR3 is 14 residues. The CDR3: CASSLQGIQQPQHF. CDR3 nucleotides: TGTGCCAGCAGCTTACAGGGTATCCAACAGCCCCAGCATTTT.

V is TRBV19 and J is TRBJ1-4; D gene unclear. Trimming cost V 8 bases and J 0 bases, with 16 bases left between them. The CDR3 consists of 16 residues. Germline lookup yields CDR1 LNHDA and CDR2 SQIVND (reference sequence). This chain's CDR3 is CASGFGQQATNEKLFF. The CDR3 DNA reads as TGTGCCAGTGGGTTCGGGCAGCAGGCAACTAATGAAAAACTGTTTTTT.

J is TRBJ1-2 and V is TRBV28; D might be TRBD1 (5 bases). Deletions cut 4 bases from V and 1 base from J, with 13 bases between. The germline V gene encodes CDR1 MDHEN and CDR2 SYDVKM. The CDR3 runs to 15 residues. CDR3 in amino acids: CASSSWDVLNYGYTF. The CDR3 DNA reads as TGTGCCAGCAGTTCATGGGACGTCCTTAACTATGGCTACACCTTC.

The genes are TRBV12-3 or TRBV12-4 and TRBJ2-5; D not resolved. The CDR3 consists of 12 residues. V gave up 3 bases and J gave up 5 bases, with 7 bases separating them. CDR3 residues: CASSFLLETQYF. Written as DNA, the CDR3 is TGTGCCAGCAGTTTCCTTTTGGAGACCCAGTACTTC.

This clone occurred a few times. J is TRBJ1-4 and V is TRBV25-1; TRBD1 matches 7 bases. Germline values: CDR1 MGHDK, CDR2 SYGVNS. Germline trimming cut 10 bases from V and 6 bases from J; bases unmatched to any gene: 8. The CDR3 spans 13 residues. This CDR3 is CATAGTVDEKLFF. CDR3 nucleotide sequence: TGTGCCACCGCCGGGACAGTCGATGAAAAACTGTTTTTT.

The gene calls are TRBV28 and TRBJ2-7, with a possible D match to TRBD2 (6 bases). Deletions cut 8 bases from V and 0 bases from J, with 11 bases between. The CDR3 has 13 amino acids. Germline V gives CDR1 MDHEN, CDR2 SYDVKM. The CDR3 here is CASGAGSSYEQYV. For the CDR3, the DNA is TGTGCCAGCGGCGCCGGGAGCTCCTACGAGCAGTACGTC.

The chain uses TRBV7-8 and TRBJ2-5; D is unresolved. The CDR3 sequence is 16 residues long. Per the germline V gene, CDR1 is SGHVS and CDR2 is FQNEAQ. With 4 bases removed from V and 2 bases from J, the gap between germline ends came to 17 bases. CDR3 residues: CASSSTRPPGQETQYF. As DNA, the CDR3 is TGTGCCAGCAGCTCCACACGCCCTCCCGGGCAAGAGACCCAGTACTTC.

This clone was picked up a small number of times. The chain joins TRBV2 to TRBJ1-6, with D perhaps TRBD1 (5 bases). This CDR3 spans 14 amino acids. V was shortened by 1 base and J by 9 bases, with 10 bases between the two germline ends. Germline CDR1 reads SNHLY; CDR2 reads FYNNEI. The CDR3 DNA sequence: TGTGCCAGCAGTGAAGACAGGAACCCTTCACCCCTCCACTTT. The encoded protein is CASSEDRNPSPLHF. The full variable domain, completed using reference TRBV2 and TRBJ1-6, is EPEVTQTPSHQVTQMGQEVILRCVPISNHLYFYWYRQILGQKVEFLVSFYNNEISEKSEIFDDQFSVERPDGSNFTLKIRSTKLEDSAMYFCASSEDRNPSPLHFGNGTRLTVT.

The chain employs TRBV6-5 and TRBJ1-6, with D possibly TRBD1 on 5 matching bases. V gave up 7 bases and J gave up 4 bases, with 14 bases separating them. The CDR3 runs 15 residues. CDR1 is MNHEY and CDR2 is SVGAGI in the germline V gene. CDR3 amino acids: CASMDARAYNSPLHF. The CDR3 nucleotides are TGTGCCAGCATGGACGCCAGGGCGTATAATTCACCCCTCCACTTT.

The chain has TRBV18 and TRBJ2-4; D is perhaps TRBD1 (6 bases). Per the germline V gene, CDR1 is KGHSH and CDR2 is LQKENI. V lost 8 bases to trimming and J lost 4 bases, with 18 bases between them. CDR3 length: 15 residues. The chain's CDR3 is CASKNFTGTKNIQYF. CDR3 in DNA: TGTGCCAGCAAGAACTTCACTGGGACAAAAAACATTCAGTACTTC.